Each of the 31 T cell receptor beta chains below was sequenced from the same sample in a study of blood T cell repertoires in COVID-19. The method was immunoSEQ multiplex PCR; TCRdb's version includes in-frame clones alone and lacks a portion of them. The sample lists a few hundred thousand clones, roughly 87% occurring once. The specimen was peripheral blood. All receptors come from a woman in her fifties or sixties with COVID-19, enrolled during active disease.

This clone was detected only once. The V gene is TRBV2, the J gene TRBJ1-5; 7 bases align to TRBD1. Germline loops: CDR1 SNHLY, CDR2 FYNNEI. The CDR3 loop spans 15 amino acids. With 4 bases clipped from V and 2 bases from J, the junction kept 5 bases outside the gene matches. DNA for the CDR3: TGTGCCAGCAGTGGGACAGGAAAGGGCAATCAGCCCCAGCATTTT. This codes for CASSGTGKGNQPQHF.

CDR3 residues: CASSHRGPDTQYF. The DNA of the CDR3 is TGTGCCAGCAGCCATAGGGGTCCAGATACGCAGTATTTT. The J gene is TRBJ2-3, the V gene TRBV3-1 (or the pseudogene TRBV3-2), with D possibly matching TRBD1 (5 bases). V was cut by 3 bases and J by 4 bases, with 8 bases left in between. Germline CDR1 LGHDT, CDR2 YNNKEL (reference sequence). The length of the CDR3 is 13 residues.

The count of this clone is one. The chain is built from TRBV28 and TRBJ1-4; TRBD1 is a possible D gene (5 bases). V gave up 3 bases and J gave up 4 bases, with 12 bases separating them. The CDR3 has 15 amino acids. CDR1 and CDR2 from the germline V gene are MDHEN and SYDVKM. The CDR3 loop is CASSLISDSNEKLFF. The CDR3 DNA reads as TGTGCCAGCAGTTTGATAAGCGACAGTAATGAAAAACTGTTTTTT.

This clone came up a few times. The CDR3, as DNA: TGTGCCTGGAGCAGGGCGCGATATGGCTACACCTTC. It yields the protein CAWSRARYGYTF. V is TRBV30 and J is TRBJ1-2; tentatively, D is TRBD1 (5 bases). The V gene lost 3 bases and the J gene lost 5 bases, with 10 bases spanning the gap. This CDR3 has 12 residues. Germline values: CDR1 GTSNPN, CDR2 SVGIG (reference sequence).

This clone has a handful of counts. This chain connects TRBV5-5 to TRBJ1-4; TRBD1 matches at 8 bases. With V trimmed by 4 bases and J by 4 bases, 9 bases remained unmatched. The CDR3 has 16 residues. The germline CDR1 and CDR2 sequences are SGHKS and YYEKEE (reference sequence). DNA of the CDR3: TGTGCCAGCAGCGGGGGGACAGGATTGATTAATGAAAAACTGTTTTTT. Translated: CASSGGTGLINEKLFF.

The chain couples TRBV11-3 to TRBJ2-1; D gene unclear. Germline lookup yields CDR1 SGHNT and CDR2 YENEEA. Trimming shortened V by 3 bases and J by 7 bases, and 10 bases separated the two germline ends. CDR3 length: 13 residues. The CDR3 nucleotides read TGTGCCAGCAGCTTGCAAGCCCGAAATGAGCAGTTCTTC. Its translation is CASSLQARNEQFF.

This rearrangement joins TRBV5-1 to TRBJ2-2, with D perhaps matching TRBD2 (5 bases). V was clipped by 4 bases and J by 8 bases, with 18 bases between them. Germline loops: CDR1 SGHRS, CDR2 YFSETQ. This CDR3 region has 15 residues. CDR3 loop: CASSPPGFRPGELFF. For the CDR3, the DNA is TGCGCCAGCAGCCCTCCGGGATTTAGACCTGGGGAGCTGTTTTTT.

V and J are TRBV5-1 and TRBJ2-7; TRBD1 aligns across 7 bases. CDR1 and CDR2 from the germline V gene are SGHRS and YFSETQ. V was clipped by 2 bases and J by 2 bases; unmatched bases: 7. This CDR3 has 15 amino acids. CDR3 sequence reads: CASSFTGTETYEQYF. CDR3 bases: TGCGCCAGCAGCTTCACCGGGACAGAGACCTACGAGCAGTACTTC.

On this clone itself: The sample holds other DNA sequences that translate to the same CDR3. The V call is TRBV7-3, the J call TRBJ1-5; 8 positions agree with TRBD1. The CDR3 loop spans 14 amino acids. Per the germline V gene, CDR1 is SGHTA and CDR2 is FQGTGA. V shed 4 bases, J shed 2 bases, and the junction held 1 base outside the gene matches. This CDR3 reads CASSSGGGNQPQHF. DNA for the CDR3: TGTGCCAGCAGCTCAGGGGGCGGCAATCAGCCCCAGCATTTT.

J is TRBJ2-7 and V is TRBV11-2; 8 nucleotides line up with TRBD2. CDR3 length: 13 residues. Trimming at V came to 10 bases and at J to 4 bases, leaving 9 bases not matched to a gene. The germline V gene encodes CDR1 SGHAT and CDR2 FQNNGV. CDR3 in DNA: TGTGCCACCCAGACTAGCGAATCTTACGAGCAGTACTTC. Translated: CATQTSESYEQYF.

This chain uses TRBV7-2 with TRBJ2-7; D is possibly TRBD2 (7 bases). This CDR3 spans 16 amino acids. Trimming cost V 0 bases and J 2 bases, with 14 bases left between them. Germline assignment: CDR1 SGHTA and CDR2 FQGNSA. CDR3 sequence reads: CASSLAPGAGAYEQYF. The CDR3 DNA reads TGTGCCAGCAGCTTAGCCCCAGGGGCGGGGGCCTACGAGCAGTACTTC. Supplemented by reference TRBV7-2 and TRBJ2-7, the full variable domain reads GAGVSQSPSNKVTEKGKDVELRCDPISGHTALYWYRQSLGQGLEFLIYFQGNSAPDKSGLPSDRFSAERTGGSVSTLTIQRTQQEDSAVYLCASSLAPGAGAYEQYFGPGTRLTVT.

CDR3 in amino acids: CASLDRVVSNQPQHF. In DNA form, the CDR3 reads TGTGCCAGTCTTGACAGGGTTGTGAGCAATCAGCCCCAGCATTTT. The chain employs TRBV19 and TRBJ1-5, with 7 bases matching TRBD1. With 8 bases clipped from V and 1 base from J, the junction kept 8 bases outside the gene matches. There are 15 residues in the CDR3. Germline CDR1 is LNHDA and CDR2 is SQIVND (reference sequence).

This chain joins TRBV6-5 and TRBJ1-6; no firm D call. The CDR3 spans 15 residues. Germline CDR1 MNHEY, CDR2 SVGAGI. Trimming took 1 base from V and 13 from J, leaving 17 bases between them. The CDR3 sequence is CASSYLAPWLWPLHF. The CDR3 DNA follows: TGTGCCAGCAGTTACTTAGCCCCTTGGCTGTGGCCCCTCCACTTT.

Regarding this clone: At one end, the junction sequence differs from germline, possibly due to a read error. The V gene is TRBV5-4, the J gene TRBJ1-2, with 11 bases matching TRBD1. Germline-derived CDR1 and CDR2 are SGHNT and YYREEE (reference sequence). The CDR3 has 14 residues. The CDR3 region has the DNA TGTGCCAGCACCTTGGACAGGGGGCCGTTCGGCTACACCTTC. Amino acids: CASTLDRGPFGYTF.

J is TRBJ2-3 and V is TRBV5-1, with 11 bases aligning to TRBD2. Losses at the gene ends were 0 bases for V and 2 bases for J; bases not matched to a gene: 8. The CDR3 sequence is 18 residues long. Germline assignment: CDR1 SGHRS and CDR2 YFSETQ. The CDR3 bases are TGCGCCAGCAGCTTGGATCCTAGCGGGGGGCTATCCACAGATACGCAGTATTTT. Translated, it gives CASSLDPSGGLSTDTQYF.

The chain uses TRBV28 and TRBJ1-2, with 12 bases matching TRBD1. CDR1 is MDHEN and CDR2 is SYDVKM in the germline V gene. V gave up 3 bases and J gave up 4 bases; unmatched junction bases: 0. The CDR3 consists of 14 residues. The CDR3 nucleotides are TGTGCCAGCAGTTTGGGACAGGGGGCCTATGGCTACACCTTC. Translation gives CASSLGQGAYGYTF.

This clone was detected only a few times. V is TRBV4-1 and J is TRBJ1-2; perhaps TRBD1 as D (5 bases). The CDR3 is 14 residues long. V was clipped by 0 bases and J by 3 bases, with 8 bases between them. The germline V gene has CDR1 MGHRA and CDR2 YSYEKL. CDR3 in amino acids: CASSQEGTYYGYTF. The CDR3 DNA follows: TGCGCCAGCAGCCAAGAAGGGACTTACTATGGCTACACCTTC.

The rearrangement joins TRBV5-1 to TRBJ1-2, with D hard to call. This CDR3 has 16 residues. Germline CDR1 is SGHRS and CDR2 is YFSETQ. V lost 0 bases and J 6 bases, leaving 18 bases between the germline ends. In nucleotides, the CDR3 is TGCGCCAGCAGCTTGGCCGGCAAGCAGGTTCAGAATGGCTACACCTTC. Protein: CASSLAGKQVQNGYTF.

The chain joins TRBV5-6 to TRBJ1-6; D might be TRBD1 (5 bases). The germline V gene encodes CDR1 SGHDT and CDR2 YYEEEE. This CDR3 is built from 15 residues. Trimming shortened V by 4 bases and J by 5 bases, and 13 bases separated the two germline ends. CDR3 bases: TGTGCCAGCAGCACGGTCGGCAGGGATAATTCACCCCTCCACTTT. Translating gives CASSTVGRDNSPLHF.

The genes are TRBV6-1 and TRBJ2-1, with TRBD2 matching 9 bases. The CDR3 spans 16 residues. V lost 0 bases and J lost 4; bases outside the gene matches: 4. Germline CDR1 is MNHNS and CDR2 is SASEGT. The CDR3 region has the DNA TGTGCCAGCAGTGAAGCCGGCGGGGGGGCTTACAATGAGCAGTTCTTC. Translation gives CASSEAGGGAYNEQFF.

The chain employs TRBV28 and TRBJ1-1; D is unclear. Germline values: CDR1 MDHEN, CDR2 SYDVKM. The CDR3 spans 13 residues. The V end lost 5 bases, the J end lost 0 bases, and 7 bases lay between the germline ends. The CDR3 sequence: CASSIDLNTEAFF. The DNA of the CDR3 is TGTGCCAGCAGTATCGACTTGAACACTGAAGCTTTCTTT.

Here the CDR3 reads CASSPWDRGNTEAFF. CDR3 sequence (DNA): TGTGCCAGCAGCCCCTGGGACAGGGGGAATACTGAAGCTTTCTTT. V gene TRBV3-1 (or the pseudogene TRBV3-2) combines with J gene TRBJ1-1; TRBD1 matches 11 bases. CDR1 and CDR2 from the germline V gene are LGHDT and YNNKEL (reference sequence). CDR3 length equals 15 residues. The junction had 6 bases not matched to a gene; V was cut back by 4 bases and J by 5 bases.

The chain carries TRBV4-2 and TRBJ1-1; the D gene is possibly TRBD1 (5 bases). The V and J ends lost 4 bases and 1 base respectively, with 16 bases between them. The germline V gene encodes CDR1 LGHNA and CDR2 YNFKEQ. The CDR3 is 16 residues long. CDR3 in DNA: TGTGCCAGCAGCCCCCGCGGGGGGGTCAAGAACACTGAAGCTTTCTTT. Translation gives CASSPRGGVKNTEAFF.

This sequence joins TRBV25-1 and TRBJ1-3, with 9 bases lining up with TRBD1. The CDR3 totals 16 residues. V dropped 0 bases and J dropped 8; count of bases not matched to a gene: 8. CDR1 is MGHDK and CDR2 is SYGVNS in the germline V gene. CDR3 in DNA: TGTGCCAGCAGTGAATATGTAACAGGGGGCGATGACACCATATATTTT. The encoded protein is CASSEYVTGGDDTIYF. Combining the CDR3 with reference TRBV25-1 and TRBJ1-3 gives the whole variable domain EADIYQTPRYLVIGTGKKITLECSQTMGHDKMYWYQQDPGMELHLIHYSYGVNSTEKGDLSSESTVSRIRTEHFPLTLESARPSHTSQYLCASSEYVTGGDDTIYFGEGSWLTVV.

The chain carries TRBV29-1 and TRBJ2-7; 7 bases agree with TRBD1. Germline trimming cut 7 bases from V and 4 bases from J; bases unmatched to any gene: 7. CDR1 SQVTM and CDR2 ANQGSEA come from the germline V gene. This CDR3 contains 12 residues. The DNA for the CDR3 is TGCAGCGGAGGGACAGAGGCTTACGAGCAGTACTTC. Its protein is CSGGTEAYEQYF.

Comments on this clone: The same CDR3 also results from other DNA sequences found in this sample. The rearrangement links TRBV5-1 to TRBJ1-4, with D possibly TRBD1 on 5 matching bases. The CDR3 spans 13 residues. V was clipped by 0 bases and J by 5 bases, with 5 bases between them. Looked up from germline, CDR1 is SGHRS and CDR2 is YFSETQ. The CDR3 nucleotides are TGCGCCAGCAGCTTGGGGGGCAATGAAAAACTGTTTTTT. Protein sequence: CASSLGGNEKLFF.

The chain has TRBV27 and TRBJ2-5; TRBD2 matches at 10 bases. V shed 6 bases and J 7 bases; nucleotides not matched to a gene: 11. Per germline, CDR1 MNHEY and CDR2 SMNVEV (reference sequence). CDR3 size: 15 residues. CDR3 DNA: TGTGCCAGCAGGTTCCTAGCGGGAGACCCAGGGACCCAGTACTTC. Protein product: CASRFLAGDPGTQYF.

This clone is a singleton in its sample. The chain carries TRBV28 and TRBJ2-7; no reliable D call. Germline V gene sequence: CDR1 MDHEN, CDR2 SYDVKM. The CDR3 has 14 amino acids. V lost 1 base and J lost 0, with 7 bases in between. The DNA of the CDR3 is TGTGCCAGCAGTTTATCGCACGGCTCCTACGAGCAGTACTTC. This translates into CASSLSHGSYEQYF.

V is TRBV6-1 and J is TRBJ1-2; the match to TRBD1 covers 9 bases. J was trimmed by 7 bases and V by 6 bases; bases with no gene match: 9. The CDR3 loop spans 14 amino acids. Per germline, CDR1 MNHNS and CDR2 SASEGT. The CDR3 here is CASSSAGTGIGYTF. In DNA, the CDR3 is TGTGCCAGCAGCTCCGCCGGGACAGGGATTGGCTACACCTTC.

The V gene is TRBV5-1, the J gene TRBJ2-3; D is possibly TRBD2 (5 bases). The CDR3 is 15 residues long. Trimming removed 0 bases from V and 3 bases from J, with 11 bases in between. The germline CDR1 and CDR2 sequences are SGHRS and YFSETQ. Here the CDR3 reads CASSLDHRGTDTQYF. In DNA form, the CDR3 reads TGCGCCAGCAGCTTGGACCATCGGGGAACAGATACGCAGTATTTT.

The chain employs TRBV10-1 and TRBJ2-1; D uncertain. The CDR3 spans 12 residues. V lost 6 bases and J lost 9, with 12 bases in between. Germline CDR1 reads WNHNN; CDR2 reads SYGVQD (reference sequence). The CDR3 DNA reads TGCGCCAGCAGGGGTGAGACTGGTGAGCAGTTCTTC. As protein: CASRGETGEQFF.